One and the same sample provided the 28 T cell receptor beta chains below, sequenced in a study of identical twins (dated by TCRdb to the mid-2010s). The library relied on 5' RACE. These reads were obtained on an Illumina HiSeq 2000. Clones were called with MiXCR by TCRdb after fastp trimmed the public reads at Q25, and only in-frame beta chains were retained. Every entry covers one CDR3 protein and lists the most common genes and DNA from its rows. Recorded for this sample are approximately 690,000 distinct CDR3 sequences; around 6.1% of them occurred a single time. Roughly 2% of the sample rests with the top ten. Sequenced sample: naive T cells sorted from blood. Explained via the paper, the cell subset or site label denotes: cells isolated with a human naive T-cell isolation kit. These receptors came from a man in his late teens or twenties in good health.

The table lists this clonotype with many counts. This chain links TRBV20-1 with TRBJ1-6; D not resolved. The CDR3 contains 14 residues. V was trimmed by 0 bases and J by 9 bases, leaving 12 bases between them. The germline V gene encodes CDR1 DFQATT and CDR2 SNEGSKA (reference sequence). CDR3 bases: TGCAGTGCTAGAGATAGGGCGACGGGTTCACCCCTCCACTTT. It specifies CSARDRATGSPLHF.

In its sample, this clonotype was seen a few times. The V and J genes are TRBV5-1 and TRBJ1-2, with 7 bases aligning to TRBD1. The CDR3 loop spans 15 amino acids. V shed 4 bases, J shed 7 bases, and the junction held 13 bases outside the gene matches. Germline V gene sequence: CDR1 SGHRS, CDR2 YFSETQ. The CDR3 here is CASSLRIGQEGGYTF. The DNA of the CDR3 is TGCGCCAGCAGCCTCAGAATTGGACAGGAAGGTGGCTACACCTTC.

This clonotype was seen many times. V and J are TRBV27 and TRBJ2-1; D remains ambiguous. V lost 4 bases and J 5 bases, leaving 6 bases between the germline ends. CDR3 length: 12 residues. Germline CDR1 reads MNHEY; CDR2 reads SMNVEV (reference sequence). DNA of the CDR3: TGTGCCAGCAGTTCCGCAGACAATGAGCAGTTCTTC. This translates into CASSSADNEQFF.

This clonotype has more than one count but fewer than ten. The chain employs TRBV5-1 and TRBJ2-3; no clear D. Deletions cut 0 bases from V and 4 bases from J, with 15 bases between. CDR1 is SGHRS, CDR2 YFSETQ, per germline. The CDR3 loop spans 16 amino acids. Here the CDR3 reads CASSLGSGFNADTQYF. CDR3 in DNA: TGCGCCAGCAGCTTGGGAAGTGGGTTTAACGCAGATACGCAGTATTTT.

This clonotype was detected many times. V and J are TRBV7-2 and TRBJ2-2; possible D gene TRBD2, 6 bases. Per germline, CDR1 SGHTA and CDR2 FQGNSA. This CDR3 region has 16 residues. V was pared by 1 base and J by 1 base, with 10 bases between. The CDR3 DNA reads TGTGCCAGCAGCTTAGTGGGAGGTGGGAACACCGGGGAGCTGTTTTTT. Its protein is CASSLVGGGNTGELFF.

In its sample, this clonotype was seen many times. This chain joins TRBV12-3 or TRBV12-4 and TRBJ1-6; 7 positions agree with TRBD1. V was pared by 7 bases and J by 9 bases, with 12 bases of the junction left unmatched. There are 15 residues in the CDR3. The CDR3 region has the DNA TGTGCCAGCACCACAGGGGCCACAGGGCTTTCACCCCTCCACTTT. As protein: CASTTGATGLSPLHF.

This clonotype was detected ten times or more. The chain employs TRBV5-1 and TRBJ2-7; D possibly matches TRBD1 or TRBD2 (5 bases each). Trimming removed 4 bases from V and 0 bases from J, with 11 bases in between. The germline V gene has CDR1 SGHRS and CDR2 YFSETQ. This CDR3 has 14 residues. CDR3 nucleotide sequence: TGCGCCAGCAGCCCGGGACGGAGCTCCTACGAGCAGTACTTC. As protein: CASSPGRSSYEQYF.

This chain uses TRBV29-1 with TRBJ2-1; tentatively, D is TRBD1 or TRBD2 (5 bases each). Trimming removed 3 bases at V and 9 bases at J, with 9 bases between. The CDR3 has 11 amino acids. CDR1 is SQVTM, CDR2 ANQGSEA, per germline. The CDR3 region is CSVEERGEQFF. In DNA form, the CDR3 reads TGCAGCGTTGAGGAGAGGGGTGAGCAGTTCTTC.

Points on this clonotype: It may be a read error: a sequence one base away is much more abundant. The CDR3 region is CSALRIGQDYEQYF. The CDR3 DNA follows: TGCAGTGCCCTCCGGATAGGGCAGGACTACGAGCAGTACTTC. This chain joins TRBV20-1 and TRBJ2-7; D unclear. The germline CDR1 and CDR2 sequences are DFQATT and SNEGSKA (reference sequence). This CDR3 spans 14 amino acids. The V end was cut by 6 bases, the J end by 3 bases, with 18 bases between.

There are many counts of this clonotype. V is TRBV20-1 and J is TRBJ2-5, with TRBD1 as a possible D gene (6 bases). This CDR3 contains 12 residues. V was cut by 5 bases and J by 5 bases, with 12 bases left in between. Germline V lookup: CDR1 DFQATT, CDR2 SNEGSKA (reference sequence). The CDR3 coding sequence is TGCAGTGCTGAACCCAGGGGTGAGACCCAGTACTTC. Translation gives CSAEPRGETQYF.

The J gene is TRBJ2-3, the V gene TRBV7-3, with 10 positions matching TRBD2. V shed 1 base and J 4 bases; nucleotides not matched to a gene: 11. The CDR3 runs to 18 residues. Germline-derived CDR1 and CDR2 are SGHTA and FQGTGA. Written as DNA, the CDR3 is TGTGCCAGCAGCTTAAAGGTCGAGCGGGAGGGTAAAGCAGATACGCAGTATTTT. Protein: CASSLKVEREGKADTQYF. Based on the CDR3 plus reference TRBV7-3 and TRBJ2-3, the full variable domain is GAGVSQTPSNKVTEKGKYVELRCDPISGHTALYWYRQSLGQGPEFLIYFQGTGAADDSGLPNDRFFAVRPEGSVSTLKIQRTERGDSAVYLCASSLKVEREGKADTQYFGPGTRLTVL.

This clonotype was seen repeatedly, ten times or more. The CDR3 DNA follows: TGTGCCAGCAGTCTAAACACAGGGAATGGCTACACCTTC. Translating it yields CASSLNTGNGYTF. The V call is TRBV6-1, the J call TRBJ1-2, with a tentative D call TRBD1 (6 bases). Trimming took 5 bases from V and 6 from J, leaving 13 bases between them. Germline loops: CDR1 MNHNS, CDR2 SASEGT. The CDR3 extends over 13 amino acids.

This sequence joins TRBV2 and TRBJ2-1; tentatively, D is TRBD1 or TRBD2 (5 bases each). The germline V and J ends were trimmed by 6 bases and 0 bases, with 15 bases remaining between them. This CDR3 spans 16 amino acids. Germline CDR1 is SNHLY and CDR2 is FYNNEI. DNA of the CDR3: TGTGCCAGCAGCCCAATGGGGGTTAGCTCCTACAATGAGCAGTTCTTC. Translated, it gives CASSPMGVSSYNEQFF.

This clonotype was observed many times. This sequence joins TRBV20-1 and TRBJ1-2; TRBD1 matches 8 bases. Germline V gene lookup returns CDR1 DFQATT and CDR2 SNEGSKA (reference sequence). This CDR3 has 14 residues. V was clipped by 4 bases and J by 2 bases; unmatched bases: 6. The DNA for the CDR3 is TGCAGTGCTACCGGGACAGGACAGAACTATGGCTACACCTTC. It translates to CSATGTGQNYGYTF.

This clonotype has only a few counts. This chain connects TRBV7-9 to TRBJ2-1; D not certain. Germline V gene sequence: CDR1 SEHNR, CDR2 FQNEAQ (reference sequence). The CDR3 totals 12 residues. Trimming pared 5 bases from V and 15 bases from J, leaving 17 bases between. The CDR3 DNA reads as TGTGCCAGCAGCGGGGTGTGGGAATCGGGGTTCTTC. This encodes CASSGVWESGFF.

This rearrangement joins TRBV6-1 to TRBJ2-7; D is ambiguous. CDR3 size: 14 residues. Germline CDR1 is MNHNS and CDR2 is SASEGT. V shed 3 bases and J shed 4 bases, with 13 bases lying between them. Here the CDR3 reads CASSDLGTQYEQYV. The CDR3 DNA reads TGTGCCAGCAGTGACCTGGGCACACAGTACGAGCAGTACGTC.

This clonotype showed up just a few times. The chain employs TRBV27 and TRBJ2-1; D not resolved. V was shortened by 2 bases and J by 1 base, with 12 bases between the two germline ends. From germline, CDR1 is MNHEY and CDR2 SMNVEV (reference sequence). CDR3 length: 16 residues. In DNA form, the CDR3 reads TGTGCCAGCAGTTTACGGGCGGTGAGATCCTACAATGAGCAGTTCTTC. It codes for CASSLRAVRSYNEQFF.

This clonotype showed up many times. The chain uses TRBV5-1 and TRBJ2-3; D unclear. V was cut by 0 bases and J by 10 bases, with 15 bases left in between. This CDR3 spans 14 amino acids. CDR1 and CDR2 (germline): SGHRS, YFSETQ. CDR3: CASSLDGKGPSQYF. The CDR3, as DNA: TGCGCCAGCAGCTTGGATGGGAAAGGGCCCTCGCAGTATTTT.

The sample holds many counts of this clonotype. The rearrangement links TRBV20-1 to TRBJ2-1, with D tentatively TRBD1 (6 bases). The CDR3 has 12 residues. Germline loops: CDR1 DFQATT, CDR2 SNEGSKA (reference sequence). V was cut by 5 bases and J by 9 bases, with 14 bases left in between. CDR3 in amino acids: CSAGGPASEQFF. CDR3 DNA: TGCAGTGCTGGGGGCCCTGCCAGTGAGCAGTTCTTC.

This clonotype was seen many times. The gene calls are TRBV27 and TRBJ1-6; possibly TRBD1 for D (5 bases). This CDR3 has 15 residues. Trimming took off 8 bases at V and 9 bases at J, with 20 bases between the two ends. The germline CDR1 and CDR2 sequences are MNHEY and SMNVEV (reference sequence). The CDR3 loop is CASGPTGQAGSPLHF. CDR3 DNA: TGTGCCAGCGGCCCCACCGGACAAGCGGGTTCACCCCTCCACTTT.

This clonotype was detected ten times or more. CDR3 loop: CASSGSLRGVWNEQFF. CDR3 nucleotides: TGTGCCAGCAGCGGAAGCCTCAGGGGGGTCTGGAATGAGCAGTTCTTC. V is TRBV9 and J is TRBJ2-1; possible D gene TRBD1, 7 bases. The CDR3 covers 16 residues. The germline gives CDR1 SGDLS, CDR2 YYNGEE. The V and J ends lost 3 bases and 7 bases respectively, with 20 bases between them.

The gene calls are TRBV5-1 and TRBJ2-1; the match to TRBD2 covers 7 bases. CDR1 is SGHRS, CDR2 YFSETQ, per germline. The CDR3 loop spans 14 amino acids. The V gene end was trimmed by 4 bases and the J gene end by 3 bases; junction bases not matched to a gene: 4. Written as DNA, the CDR3 is TGCGCCAGCAGCCGGGGGGAGGACTACAATGAGCAGTTCTTC. Its protein is CASSRGEDYNEQFF.

Comment on this clonotype: Its ends do not fully match the called genes, so a read error is possible. The genes are TRBV29-1 and TRBJ2-6; the D gene is possibly TRBD1 (6 bases). This CDR3 comprises 17 residues. Germline CDR1 is SQVTM and CDR2 is ANQGSEA. CDR3 DNA sequence: TGCAGCGTTGCTCAGGGGCGCGACTACTCTGGGGCCTACGTCCTGACTTTC. Translation: CSVAQGRDYSGAYVLTF.

This clonotype was observed at least ten times. The V call is TRBV7-9, the J call TRBJ2-2; no definite D call. V lost 1 base to trimming and J lost 6 bases, with 6 bases between them. Per germline, CDR1 SEHNR and CDR2 FQNEAQ (reference sequence). The CDR3 loop spans 13 amino acids. The CDR3 DNA follows: TGTGCCAGCAGCTTAGTGTCGGCCGGGGAGCTGTTTTTT. Translated: CASSLVSAGELFF.

This clonotype was recorded at least ten times. The genes are TRBV12-3 or TRBV12-4 and TRBJ2-1; no reliable D call. Deletions cut 6 bases from V and 4 bases from J, with 10 bases between. The CDR3 is 13 residues long. The CDR3 nucleotides read TGTGCCAGCAGCCCAGGACCTTACAATGAGCAGTTCTTC. Translation: CASSPGPYNEQFF.

This clonotype was counted at least ten times. The rearrangement uses TRBV12-3 or TRBV12-4 and TRBJ2-7; D unresolved. There are 13 residues in the CDR3. The V and J ends lost 1 base and 4 bases respectively, with 8 bases between them. The CDR3 sequence: CASSLGRLYEQYV. The CDR3 coding sequence is TGTGCCAGCAGTTTAGGACGGTTATACGAGCAGTACGTC.

There are a few counts of this clonotype. The genes are TRBV25-1 and TRBJ2-7; tentatively, D is TRBD1 (8 bases). The CDR3 consists of 16 residues. V was pared by 6 bases and J by 1 base, with 19 bases between. Germline CDR1 and CDR2: MGHDK and SYGVNS. The CDR3 DNA is TGTGCCAGCAGGGGCCCCGGACAGGGAGGGTCCTACGAGCAGTACTTC. The encoded protein is CASRGPGQGGSYEQYF.

V gene TRBV9 combines with J gene TRBJ1-1, with no clear D. V was pared by 0 bases and J by 0 bases, with 6 bases between. The CDR3 runs to 14 residues. Germline V gene data show CDR1 as SGDLS and CDR2 as YYNGEE. CDR3 in amino acids: CASSVDQVNTEAFF. The DNA of the CDR3 is TGTGCCAGCAGCGTAGACCAGGTGAACACTGAAGCTTTCTTT.